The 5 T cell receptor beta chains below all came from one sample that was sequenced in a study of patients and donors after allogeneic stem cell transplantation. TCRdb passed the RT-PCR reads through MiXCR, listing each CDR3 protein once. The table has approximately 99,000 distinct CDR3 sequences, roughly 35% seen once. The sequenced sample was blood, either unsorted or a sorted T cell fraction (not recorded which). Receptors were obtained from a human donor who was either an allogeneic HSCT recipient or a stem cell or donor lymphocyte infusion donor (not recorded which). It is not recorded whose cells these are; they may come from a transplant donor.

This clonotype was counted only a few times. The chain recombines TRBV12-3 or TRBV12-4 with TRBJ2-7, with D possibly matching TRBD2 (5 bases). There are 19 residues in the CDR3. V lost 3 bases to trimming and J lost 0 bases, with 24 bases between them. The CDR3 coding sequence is TGTGCCAGCAGTTTTCGCATCTACCCAGACTACAGCAGCTCCTACGAGCAGTACTTC. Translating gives CASSFRIYPDYSSSYEQYF.

Here the CDR3 reads CSASLDSDQPQHF. In nucleotides, the CDR3 is TGCAGTGCTAGCCTTGATAGTGATCAGCCCCAGCATTTT. The V gene is TRBV20-1, the J gene TRBJ1-5; D is ambiguous. V was shortened by 3 bases and J by 5 bases, with 11 bases between the two germline ends. Germline V gene sequence: CDR1 DFQATT, CDR2 SNEGSKA (reference sequence). CDR3 length equals 13 residues.

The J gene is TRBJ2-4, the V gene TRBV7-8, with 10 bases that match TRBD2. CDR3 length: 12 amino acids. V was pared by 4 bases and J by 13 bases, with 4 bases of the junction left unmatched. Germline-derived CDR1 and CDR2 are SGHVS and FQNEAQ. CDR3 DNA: TGTGCCAGCAGCTCGACTAGCGGGCTGCAGTACTTC. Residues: CASSSTSGLQYF.

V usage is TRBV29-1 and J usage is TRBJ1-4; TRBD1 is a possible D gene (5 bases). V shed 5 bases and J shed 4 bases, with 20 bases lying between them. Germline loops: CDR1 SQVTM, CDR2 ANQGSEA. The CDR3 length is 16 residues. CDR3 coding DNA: TGCAGCGTTTGTGGGGTTGAGGGGCAGTTTAATGAAAAACTGTTTTTT. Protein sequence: CSVCGVEGQFNEKLFF.

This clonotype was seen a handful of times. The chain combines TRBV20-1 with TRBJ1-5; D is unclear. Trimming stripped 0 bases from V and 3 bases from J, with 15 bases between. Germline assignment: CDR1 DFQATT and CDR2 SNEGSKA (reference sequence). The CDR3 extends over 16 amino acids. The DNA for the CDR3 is TGCAGTGCTAGAGAAAATGTTTGGGGATCCAATCAGCCCCAGCATTTT. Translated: CSARENVWGSNQPQHF.